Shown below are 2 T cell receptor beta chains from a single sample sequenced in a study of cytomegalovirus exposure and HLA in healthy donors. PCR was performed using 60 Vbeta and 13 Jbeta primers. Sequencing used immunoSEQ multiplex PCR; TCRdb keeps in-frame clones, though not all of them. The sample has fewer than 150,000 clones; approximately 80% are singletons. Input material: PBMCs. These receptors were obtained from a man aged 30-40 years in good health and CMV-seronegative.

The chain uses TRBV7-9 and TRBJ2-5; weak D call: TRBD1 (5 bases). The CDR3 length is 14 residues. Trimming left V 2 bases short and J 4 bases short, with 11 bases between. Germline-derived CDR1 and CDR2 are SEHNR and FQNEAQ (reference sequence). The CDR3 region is CASSLYGQGETQYF. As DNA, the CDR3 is TGTGCCAGCAGCTTATATGGCCAGGGAGAGACCCAGTACTTC.

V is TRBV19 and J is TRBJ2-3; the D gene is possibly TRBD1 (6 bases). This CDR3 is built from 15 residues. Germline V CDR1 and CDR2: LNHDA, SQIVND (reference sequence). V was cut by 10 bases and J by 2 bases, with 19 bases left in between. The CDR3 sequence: CATFRAGDPTDTQYF. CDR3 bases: TGTGCCACCTTCCGGGCAGGGGACCCCACAGATACGCAGTATTTT.